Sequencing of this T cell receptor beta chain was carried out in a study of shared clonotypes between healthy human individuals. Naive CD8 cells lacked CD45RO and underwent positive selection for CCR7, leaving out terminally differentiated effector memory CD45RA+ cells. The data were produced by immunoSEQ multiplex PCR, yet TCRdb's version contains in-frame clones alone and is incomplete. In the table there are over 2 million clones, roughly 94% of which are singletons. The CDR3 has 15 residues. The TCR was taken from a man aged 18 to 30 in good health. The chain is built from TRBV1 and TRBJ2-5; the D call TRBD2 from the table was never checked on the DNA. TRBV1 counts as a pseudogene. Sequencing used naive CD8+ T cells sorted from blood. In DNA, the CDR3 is TGCACCAGCAGCCAACCTGGGACTAGCGGAGAGACCCAGTACTTC. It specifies CTSSQPGTSGETQYF.